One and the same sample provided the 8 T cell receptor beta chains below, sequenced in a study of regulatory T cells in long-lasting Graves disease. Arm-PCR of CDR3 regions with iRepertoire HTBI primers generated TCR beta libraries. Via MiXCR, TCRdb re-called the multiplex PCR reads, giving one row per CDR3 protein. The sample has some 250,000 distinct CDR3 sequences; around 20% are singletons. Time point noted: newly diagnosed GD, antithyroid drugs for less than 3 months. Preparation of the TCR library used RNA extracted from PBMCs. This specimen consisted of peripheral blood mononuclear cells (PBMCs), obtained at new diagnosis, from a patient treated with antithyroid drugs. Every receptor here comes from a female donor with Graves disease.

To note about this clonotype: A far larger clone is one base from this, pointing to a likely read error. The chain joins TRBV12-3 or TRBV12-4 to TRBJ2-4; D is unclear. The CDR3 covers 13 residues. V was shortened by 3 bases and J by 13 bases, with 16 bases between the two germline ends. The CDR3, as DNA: TGTGCCAGCAGTTTTACTGCCCACAATGAGCAGTACTTC. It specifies CASSFTAHNEQYF.

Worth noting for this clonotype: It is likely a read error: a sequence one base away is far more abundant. The CDR3 loop is CASSFGRGEEQFF. In DNA form, the CDR3 reads TGTGCCAGCAGCTTCGGCAGGGGCGAGGAGCAGTTCTTC. The rearrangement uses TRBV7-9 and TRBJ2-1; the D gene is possibly TRBD1 (6 bases). Germline V CDR1 and CDR2: SEHNR, FQNEAQ (reference sequence). The CDR3 spans 13 residues. Trimming removed 3 bases from V and 10 bases from J, with 13 bases in between.

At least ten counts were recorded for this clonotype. In nucleotides, the CDR3 is TGTGCCAGCAGCGTCCAGCGGGGGGGCTCCTACAATGAGCAGTTCTTC. This codes for CASSVQRGGSYNEQFF. The rearrangement uses TRBV11-2 and TRBJ2-1; TRBD2 matches at 10 bases. The J segment lost 0 bases and the V segment lost 5 bases, leaving 4 bases of the junction unmatched. The CDR3 covers 16 residues. Germline values: CDR1 SGHAT, CDR2 FQNNGV.

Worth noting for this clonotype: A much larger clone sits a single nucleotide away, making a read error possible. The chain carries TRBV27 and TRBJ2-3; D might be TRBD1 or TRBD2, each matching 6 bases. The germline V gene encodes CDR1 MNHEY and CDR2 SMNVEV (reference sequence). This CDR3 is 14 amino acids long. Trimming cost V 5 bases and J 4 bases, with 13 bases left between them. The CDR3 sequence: CASSTLRGADTQYF. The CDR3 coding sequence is TGTGCCAGCAGTACCCTAAGGGGGGCAGATACGCAGTATTTT.

CDR3 sequence reads: CASSFRTSGNTGELFF. CDR3 bases: TGTGCCAGCAGCTTCCGGACTAGCGGGAACACCGGGGAGCTGTTTTTT. The V gene is TRBV9, the J gene TRBJ2-2; 10 nucleotides line up with TRBD2. This CDR3 has 16 residues. The V gene end was trimmed by 4 bases and the J gene end by 1 base; junction bases not matched to a gene: 4. CDR1 is SGDLS and CDR2 is YYNGEE in the germline V gene.

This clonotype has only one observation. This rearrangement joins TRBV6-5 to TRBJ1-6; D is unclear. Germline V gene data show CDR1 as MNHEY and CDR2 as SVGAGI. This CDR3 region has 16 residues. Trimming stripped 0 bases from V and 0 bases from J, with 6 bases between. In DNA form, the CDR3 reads TGTGCCAGCAGTTACTCGGGCAACTCCTATAATTCACCCCTCCACTTT. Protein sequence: CASSYSGNSYNSPLHF.

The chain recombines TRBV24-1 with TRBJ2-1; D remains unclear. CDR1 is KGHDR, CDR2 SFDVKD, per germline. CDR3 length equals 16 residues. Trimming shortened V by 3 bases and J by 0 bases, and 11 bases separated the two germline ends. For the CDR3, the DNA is TGTGCCACCAGTGATCAAACTCCCGACTCCTACAATGAGCAGTTCTTC. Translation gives CATSDQTPDSYNEQFF.

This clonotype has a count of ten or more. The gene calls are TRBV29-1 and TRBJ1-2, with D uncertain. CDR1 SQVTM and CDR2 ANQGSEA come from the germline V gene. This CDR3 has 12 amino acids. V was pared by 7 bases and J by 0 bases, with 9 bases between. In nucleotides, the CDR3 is TGCAGCGCCTACGGTCCTAACTATGGCTACACCTTC. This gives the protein CSAYGPNYGYTF.